The rows below give T cell receptor beta chains drawn from one sample of a study of shared clonotypes between healthy human individuals. Method: immunoSEQ multiplex PCR; TCRdb's copy keeps in-frame clones and lacks some. In the table there are approximately 720,000 clones, about 90% of which are singletons. Input material: naive CD8+ T cells sorted from blood. Source of these receptors: a man in his thirties or forties in good health. Both conserved end residues are part of each CDR3. A D gene is named only where the DNA matches it firmly. A clone size is listed for some rows: how often the clone was seen (once, few, many), or a class if it is expanded.

>-|-|TRBV6-1|TRBJ2-7
TGTGCCAGCAGTGGGGGCTACGAGCAGTACTTC
CASSGGYEQYF
>once|TRBD2|TRBV10-1|TRBJ2-5
TGCGCCAGAATTTTACGGGAGGAGGCGTTAGAGACCCAGTACTTC
CARILREEALETQYF
>-|-|TRBV28|TRBJ2-7
TGTGCCAGCAGTTTATCCTGGGACTCCTACGAGCAGTACTTC
CASSLSWDSYEQYF
>-|TRBD1|TRBV27|TRBJ2-7
TGTGCCAGCAGAACCCTAGACAGGGAAAACGAGCAGTACTTC
CASRTLDRENEQYF
>-|-|TRBV27|TRBJ2-7
TGTGCCAGCAGCGTAAATTGGGACGGAGCCTACGAGCAGTACTTC
CASSVNWDGAYEQYF
>-|-|TRBV5-1|TRBJ2-7
TGCGCCAGCAGCTTCCGAATTTCCTACGAGCAGTACTTC
CASSFRISYEQYF
>-|TRBD2|TRBV27|TRBJ2-3
TGTGCCAGCAGCCTCATAGCGGGAGTTAGCACAGATACGCAGTATTTT
CASSLIAGVSTDTQYF
>-|-|TRBV7-9|TRBJ2-5
TGTGCCAGCAGCTTACATGATGAGACCCAGTACTTC
CASSLHDETQYF
>-|-|TRBV4-1|TRBJ2-5
TGCGCCAGCAGCCGGGGGGAGGAGACCCAGTACTTC
CASSRGEETQYF
>-|-|TRBV9|TRBJ2-7
TGTGCCAGCAGCGTCGGGGGAAGTGGGTCCTACGAGCAGTACTTC
CASSVGGSGSYEQYF
>-|-|TRBV5-1|TRBJ1-4
TGCGCCAGCAGCACAGAGGGGATGGCTAATGAAAAACTGTTTTTT
CASSTEGMANEKLFF
>-|-|TRBV13|TRBJ2-7
TGTGCCAGCAGCTTAGGCGGGGCAGCCTACGAGCAGTACTTC
CASSLGGAAYEQYF
>-|TRBD1|TRBV7-9|TRBJ2-1
TGTGCCAGCAGCTCTGGACAGGGGGGCGGTAATGAGCAGTTCTTC
CASSSGQGGGNEQFF
>once|-|TRBV5-1|TRBJ1-5
TGCGCCAGCAGCTACTCGGGAGGGCAGCCCCAGCATTTT
CASSYSGGQPQHF
>-|-|TRBV29-1|TRBJ2-3
TGCAGCGTTGAGTCTATTAGGGATATGATAACTAGCACAGATACGCAGTATTTT
CSVESIRDMITSTDTQYF
>-|-|TRBV14|TRBJ1-4
TGTGCCAGCAGCCAAGATATGCCAGGCCCAAATGAAAAACTGTTTTTT
CASSQDMPGPNEKLFF
>-|-|TRBV19|TRBJ2-1
TGTGCCAGTAGTATTTTCGGACAGCCAAACAATGAGCAGTTCTTC
CASSIFGQPNNEQFF
>-|TRBD2|TRBV29-1|TRBJ2-1
TGCAGCGTTGATGCCATGGCGGGAGGGCCCTATGAGCAGTTCTTC
CSVDAMAGGPYEQFF
>-|-|TRBV7-9|TRBJ1-4
TGTGCCAGCAGAACCGGGAGTAATGAAAAACTGTTTTTT
CASRTGSNEKLFF
>-|TRBD2|TRBV6-1|TRBJ2-4
TGTGCCAGCAGTGAAGGTCCGCGGGGGCAGTACTTC
CASSEGPRGQYF
>-|TRBD1|TRBV29-1|TRBJ2-7
TGCAGCGGGGGTGACAGGGTTGCAGGCGAGCAGTACTTC
CSGGDRVAGEQYF
>-|TRBD1|TRBV28|TRBJ2-7
TGTGCCACCTCGGACAGGGTCTACGAGCAGTACTTC
CATSDRVYEQYF
>-|TRBD1|TRBV7-9|TRBJ2-7
TGTGCCAGCAGCCGAAGGGACAGCTTTTCCTACGAGCAGTACTTC
CASSRRDSFSYEQYF
>-|TRBD1|TRBV7-8|TRBJ2-1
TGTGCCAGCAGCCGGGACAGAATACCCTACAATGAGCAGTTCTTC
CASSRDRIPYNEQFF
>few|-|TRBV29-1|TRBJ2-5
TGCAGCGTTGAATGGCAGGGAGAGACCCAGTACTTC
CSVEWQGETQYF
>-|TRBD2|TRBV28|TRBJ2-3
TGTGCCAGCAGCCATCTTAGCGGGAGGGCCTTCGATACGCAGTATTTT
CASSHLSGRAFDTQYF
>-|TRBD2|TRBV5-1|TRBJ2-7
TGCGCCAGCAGCTTGGATGGGAGGGCTCCCTACGAGCAGTACTTC
CASSLDGRAPYEQYF
>-|TRBD2|TRBV6-4|TRBJ2-3
TGTGCCAGCAGTGCGGGACTAGCGGAGACAGATACGCAGTATTTT
CASSAGLAETDTQYF
>-|TRBD1|TRBV4-3|TRBJ2-7
TGCGCCAGCAGCCAAGAATGGACAGGGGGCTCATACGAGCAGTACTTC
CASSQEWTGGSYEQYF
>-|-|TRBV6-5|TRBJ2-7
TGTGCCAGCAGTTACTTTGCGTCGGACATACCTACAGAGCAGTACTTC
CASSYFASDIPTEQYF
>-|TRBD2|TRBV6-1|TRBJ2-1
TGTGCCAGCAGTGGCAAAAAACTAGCGGGAGCCTTCAATGAGCAGTTCTTC
CASSGKKLAGAFNEQFF
>once|-|TRBV6-1|TRBJ2-7
TGTGCCAGCAGATTCGAGGGGCTCTACGAGCAGTACTTC
CASRFEGLYEQYF
>-|TRBD1|TRBV18|TRBJ1-5
TGTGCCAGCTCACCTGGGACAGCAAATATTAATCAGCCCCAGCATTTT
CASSPGTANINQPQHF
>-|-|TRBV19|TRBJ2-3
TGTGCCAGTAGTATAGATAGGGGGAGCGGCGATACGCAGTATTTT
CASSIDRGSGDTQYF
>-|TRBD2|TRBV14|TRBJ2-7
TGTGCCAGCAGCCAATACCTAGCGGGAGAGTACGAGCAGTACTTC
CASSQYLAGEYEQYF
>-|-|TRBV15|TRBJ1-2
TGTGCCACCACCCAAAGGGGGGTTGGCTATGGCTACACCTTC
CATTQRGVGYGYTF
>once|TRBD2|TRBV27|TRBJ2-5
TGTGCCAGCAAGAGTAGCGGGAGAAGGGCCATGGAGACCCAGTACTTC
CASKSSGRRAMETQYF
>-|-|TRBV6-5|TRBJ2-7
TGTGCCAGCAGTTACGACTCGGAGAACGAGCAGTACTTC
CASSYDSENEQYF
>-|-|TRBV7-6|TRBJ1-1
TGTGCCAGCAGTCAAGGGGAAGGGACTGAAGCTTTCTTT
CASSQGEGTEAFF
>-|TRBD1|TRBV13|TRBJ2-1
TGTGCCAGCAGCTCGTTGGACAGGGTGTACAATGAGCAGTTCTTC
CASSSLDRVYNEQFF
>-|-|TRBV15|TRBJ1-5
TGTGCCACCCGAGTGAAGGGGAACAATCAGCCCCAGCATTTT
CATRVKGNNQPQHF
>-|-|TRBV7-6|TRBJ2-7
TGTGCCAATCCGCCGGTCGAGCAGTACTTC
CANPPVEQYF
>once|-|TRBV5-1|TRBJ2-7
TGCGCCAGCACGATGACACCAGGGCATTCCTACGAGCAGTACTTC
CASTMTPGHSYEQYF
>-|TRBD1|TRBV18|TRBJ2-7
TGTGCCAGCTCACCGGCCGGGACAGGGTCTTACGAGCAGTACTTC
CASSPAGTGSYEQYF
>-|TRBD2|TRBV6-6|TRBJ2-7
TGTGCCAGCTCTAGCGGGAATTCCTACGAGCAGTACTTC
CASSSGNSYEQYF